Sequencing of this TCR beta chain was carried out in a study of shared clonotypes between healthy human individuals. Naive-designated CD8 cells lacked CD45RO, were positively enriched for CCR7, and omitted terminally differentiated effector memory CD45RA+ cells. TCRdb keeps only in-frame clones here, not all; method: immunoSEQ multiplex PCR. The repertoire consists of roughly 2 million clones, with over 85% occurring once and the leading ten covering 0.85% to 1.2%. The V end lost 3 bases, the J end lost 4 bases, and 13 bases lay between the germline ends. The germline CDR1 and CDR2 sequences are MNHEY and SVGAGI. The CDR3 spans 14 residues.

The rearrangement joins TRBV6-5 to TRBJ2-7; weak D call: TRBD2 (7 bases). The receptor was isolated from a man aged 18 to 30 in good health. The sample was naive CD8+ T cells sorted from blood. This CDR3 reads CASSYREGVYEQYF. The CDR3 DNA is TGTGCCAGCAGTTATAGGGAGGGGGTTTACGAGCAGTACTTC.